Detailed here is one TCR beta chain. This CDR3 comprises 13 residues. The V end lost 7 bases, the J end lost 1 base, and 10 bases lay between the germline ends. The germline V gene encodes CDR1 MNHNY and CDR2 SVGAGI (reference sequence). Treatment: oral pan-JAK inhibitor, 5-10 mg twice daily. In each case, RNA was isolated and then reverse transcribed into cDNA as the sequencing template. TCRdb's table, derived via immunoSEQ multiplex PCR, lists solely in-frame clones and lacks some. Among approximately 200,000 clones, 55% to 75% were seen once, and the ten largest hold 4.5% to 6%. This sample was included in a study of CD8+ T cells in alopecia areata. Whole-study context: Affected scalp percentage determined the severity score of treated patients.

This chain uses TRBV6-6 with TRBJ1-1; D unclear. The TCR comes from a human donor with alopecia areata. Sequencing used CD4+ T cells sorted from blood, obtained at week 24, from a patient treated with tofacitinib. The CDR3 region is CASTPLGNTEAFF. For the CDR3, the DNA is TGTGCCAGCACCCCCCTGGGGAACACTGAAGCTTTCTTT.